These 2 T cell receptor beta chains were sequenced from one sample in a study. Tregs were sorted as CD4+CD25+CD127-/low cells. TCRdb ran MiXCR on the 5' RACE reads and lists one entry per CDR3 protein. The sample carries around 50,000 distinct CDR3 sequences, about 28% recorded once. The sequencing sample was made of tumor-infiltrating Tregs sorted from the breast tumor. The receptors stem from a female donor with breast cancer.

This chain's CDR3 is CATSKNRAVAGVGGLYNEQFF. CDR3 nucleotide sequence: TGTGCCACCAGCAAAAACAGGGCCGTCGCGGGAGTAGGAGGACTCTACAATGAGCAGTTCTTC. The genes are TRBV15 and TRBJ2-1, with D possibly matching TRBD2 (7 bases). The V and J ends lost 4 bases and 3 bases respectively, with 31 bases between them. The CDR3 spans 21 residues. The germline V gene has CDR1 LNHNV and CDR2 YYDKDF (reference sequence). Combining the CDR3 with reference TRBV15 and TRBJ2-1 gives the whole variable domain DAMVIQNPRYQVTQFGKPVTLSCSQTLNHNVMYWYQQKSSQAPKLLFHYYDKDFNNEADTPDNFQSRRPNTSFCFLDIRSPGLGDTAMYLCATSKNRAVAGVGGLYNEQFFGPGTRLTVL.

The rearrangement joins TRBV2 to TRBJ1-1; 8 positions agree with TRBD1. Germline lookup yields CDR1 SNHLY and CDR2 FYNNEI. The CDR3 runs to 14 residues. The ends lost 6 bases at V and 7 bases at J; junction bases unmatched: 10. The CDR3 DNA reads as TGTGCCAGCAGCCAGACAGGGGTATTAGGTGAAGCTTTCTTT. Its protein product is CASSQTGVLGEAFF.